Listed below are T cell receptor beta chains from one sample, sequenced in a study of radiation and T cells in renal cell carcinoma. Assay used: immunoSEQ multiplex PCR; TCRdb lists only in-frame clones, some missing. The sample holds some 44,000 clones, about 82% seen once. The sample consisted of blood, taken from a patient whose treatment included radiotherapy and nephrectomy. Every receptor here comes from a woman in her 70s with renal cell carcinoma. Each CDR3 is given with its conserved first and last residue. Size values are once, few and many counts, or a class for expanded clones, and some rows have none.

J gene | clone size | CDR3 length | V gene | CDR3 protein
TRBJ1-5 | . | 15 | TRBV19 | CASSTPAYGNQPQHF
TRBJ2-5 | . | 16 | TRBV9 | CASSTSSAGIKETQYF
TRBJ1-5 | . | 14 | TRBV27 | CASSLGQGNQPQHF
TRBJ2-2 | . | 16 | TRBV23-1 | CASSPIDRGETGELFF
TRBJ1-5 | few | 15 | TRBV6-5 | CASSSVGGLGQPQHF
TRBJ2-3 | once | 15 | TRBV6-1 | CASSDSLKGTDTQYF
TRBJ1-3 | few | 14 | TRBV6-6 | CASRTTEGGNTIYF
TRBJ2-5 | . | 13 | TRBV19 | CASNRGAGETQYF
TRBJ2-7 | . | 13 | TRBV11-2 | CASSLGQYYEQYF
TRBJ2-1 | many | 15 | TRBV11-1 | CASSPGTSGLNEQFF
TRBJ1-5 | . | 15 | TRBV18 | CASSLGTGGNQPQHF
TRBJ2-1 | . | 12 | TRBV7-8 | CASSLYDREQFF
TRBJ1-2 | . | 12 | TRBV29-1 | CSVDRVAYGYTF
TRBJ2-1 | medium-sized | 13 | TRBV5-1 | CASSLSSNNEQFF
TRBJ2-7 | . | 12 | TRBV19 | CASSIGGNEQYF
TRBJ2-1 | . | 16 | TRBV18 | CASSPPNRGRYNEQFF
TRBJ2-4 | . | 11 | TRBV20-1 | CSARGQNIQYF
TRBJ2-7 | . | 11 | TRBV20-1 | CSALLWGEQYF
TRBJ1-2 | . | 15 | TRBV27 | CASSLSYRSNYGYTF
TRBJ1-1 | . | 15 | TRBV18 | CASSPGQGRMTEAFF
TRBJ1-4 | . | 14 | TRBV7-8 | CASSLAPEGSLLFF
TRBJ2-7 | once | 15 | TRBV29-1 | CSASGDRGGWGEQYF
TRBJ1-3 | . | 17 | TRBV18 | CASSPLADTYAGNTIYF
TRBJ1-1 | . | 12 | TRBV2 | CASRQGDTEAFF
TRBJ2-1 | . | 15 | TRBV29-1 | CSAQTAMSSYNEQFF
TRBJ2-5 | . | 13 | TRBV5-4 | CASSLGLGETQYF
TRBJ2-2 | . | 17 | TRBV7-2 | CASSLVLGAERTGELFF
TRBJ2-7 | . | 14 | TRBV27 | CASSLQDTGAKQYF
TRBJ2-2 | . | 12 | TRBV4-1 | CASSRGTGELFF
TRBJ1-2 | . | 15 | TRBV19 | CASSGPRGVGYGYTF
TRBJ1-4 | . | 11 | TRBV20-1 | CSARRADELFF
TRBJ1-2 | . | 16 | TRBV7-9 | CASSRAGTETNYGYTF
TRBJ2-3 | . | 13 | TRBV6-5 | CASRSIGADTQYF